The 3 T cell receptor beta chains presented below share a single source sample, sequenced in a study of T cell repertoires in cytomegalovirus infection. TCRdb ran MiXCR on the reads and lists one entry per CDR3 protein. The table lists 75,000 to 95,000 distinct CDR3 sequences, approximately 46% of them singletons. Their antigens remain unidentified. Specimen: CD8+ T cells from cultured PBMCs, collected from culture after CMV antigen stimulation. All receptors come from a human donor in good health (CMV status not recorded). Some clones in this sample may be carry-over from other donors' samples.

The V and J genes are TRBV6-5 and TRBJ2-1; D is perhaps TRBD1 (6 bases). V was pared by 5 bases and J by 3 bases, with 14 bases between. CDR1 and CDR2 (germline): MNHEY, SVGAGI. This CDR3 spans 15 amino acids. The CDR3 sequence is CASSAPEQGYNEQFF. The CDR3 DNA sequence: TGTGCCAGCAGTGCCCCGGAACAGGGCTACAATGAGCAGTTCTTC.

This clonotype came up a few times. J is TRBJ2-7 and V is TRBV7-9; D is undetermined. The CDR3 consists of 17 residues. Trimming took off 4 bases at V and 0 bases at J, with 19 bases between the two ends. Germline values: CDR1 SEHNR, CDR2 FQNEAQ (reference sequence). The CDR3 DNA reads as TGTGCCAGCAGCTCTACAACGGGCAGACTCCACTCCTACGAGCAGTACTTC. It yields the protein CASSSTTGRLHSYEQYF. The full variable domain, completed using reference TRBV7-9 and TRBJ2-7, is DTGVSQNPRHKITKRGQNVTFRCDPISEHNRLYWYRQTLGQGPEFLTYFQNEAQLEKSRLLSDRFSAERPKGSFSTLEIQRTEQGDSAMYLCASSSTTGRLHSYEQYFGPGTRLTVT.

The chain combines TRBV27 with TRBJ1-5; maybe TRBD1 (6 bases). V shed 5 bases and J shed 4 bases, with 18 bases lying between them. The length of the CDR3 is 16 residues. The germline gives CDR1 MNHEY, CDR2 SMNVEV (reference sequence). The CDR3 sequence: CASSPEQGIWNQPQHF. Written as DNA, the CDR3 is TGTGCCAGCAGTCCCGAGCAGGGGATATGGAATCAGCCCCAGCATTTT.